A selection of T cell receptor beta chains follows, all from one sample in a study of blood T cell repertoires in COVID-19. The repertoire was sequenced with immunoSEQ multiplex PCR; TCRdb's copy has only in-frame clones and lacks some. The sample holds about 140,000 clones, over 65% seen once. The sequenced sample consisted of peripheral blood. Receptors originate from a man over 45 with acute or convalescent COVID-19. Each CDR3 is given with its conserved first and last residue. Fields, in order: V gene, clone size, CDR3 protein. Clone size appears in some rows only: once, few, many, or a class for an expanded clone.

v_gene: TRBV29-1; abundance: NA; CDR3aa: CSVKSAGQNWYTEAFF
v_gene: TRBV4-1; abundance: NA; CDR3aa: CASREEYNSPLHF
v_gene: TRBV11-2; abundance: NA; CDR3aa: CASSHTGTAEAFF
v_gene: TRBV7-2; abundance: NA; CDR3aa: CASSLKFRENTEAFF
v_gene: TRBV10-3; abundance: once; CDR3aa: CAIRPSNTGDTEAFF
v_gene: TRBV9; abundance: NA; CDR3aa: CASSVDSREQNGYTF
v_gene: TRBV20-1; abundance: few; CDR3aa: CSASSEVSAFF
v_gene: TRBV19; abundance: once; CDR3aa: CASSIGEEGTGDTIYF
v_gene: TRBV29-1; abundance: NA; CDR3aa: CSVGGRLYTEAFF
v_gene: TRBV12-3/TRBV12-4; abundance: NA; CDR3aa: CASSYGAVLTF
v_gene: TRBV12-3/TRBV12-4; abundance: once; CDR3aa: CASSPTSVDTQYF
v_gene: TRBV5-1; abundance: NA; CDR3aa: CASGVYGVDTEAFF
v_gene: TRBV19; abundance: NA; CDR3aa: CASSPDRVATEAFF
v_gene: TRBV4-1; abundance: few; CDR3aa: CASSHGGRLNTEAFF
v_gene: TRBV19; abundance: medium-sized; CDR3aa: CASKQNTEAFF
v_gene: TRBV7-9; abundance: NA; CDR3aa: CASSSGLAGGPYQYF
v_gene: TRBV7-9; abundance: NA; CDR3aa: CASSLGEGNYGYTF
v_gene: TRBV18; abundance: few; CDR3aa: CASLPTAGATDTQYF
v_gene: TRBV27; abundance: NA; CDR3aa: CAARAAGGTEAFF
v_gene: TRBV19; abundance: NA; CDR3aa: CASSIGGVVKPQHF
v_gene: TRBV27; abundance: NA; CDR3aa: CASRDLGQVLTDTQYF
v_gene: TRBV6-5; abundance: NA; CDR3aa: CARGARAFTF
v_gene: TRBV5-1; abundance: NA; CDR3aa: CASSADRAYGYTF
v_gene: TRBV11-1; abundance: NA; CDR3aa: CASSTREDGELFF
v_gene: TRBV5-6; abundance: NA; CDR3aa: CASSPALGHTEAFF
v_gene: TRBV14; abundance: NA; CDR3aa: CASSQGDRGDEKLFF
v_gene: TRBV6-2/TRBV6-3; abundance: once; CDR3aa: CASSYIRGGLTDTQYF
v_gene: TRBV5-4; abundance: NA; CDR3aa: CASSLNLGRETQYF
v_gene: TRBV10-3; abundance: NA; CDR3aa: CATGQTQTQYF
v_gene: TRBV9; abundance: NA; CDR3aa: CASSVGDSYNEQFF
v_gene: TRBV5-5; abundance: NA; CDR3aa: CASSQTTGVDGGYTF
v_gene: TRBV5-1; abundance: NA; CDR3aa: CASSTGLAGGPGDTQYF
v_gene: TRBV6-1; abundance: NA; CDR3aa: CASSENRNNEQFF
v_gene: TRBV7-6; abundance: NA; CDR3aa: CASSLSSSGGYNEQFF
v_gene: TRBV4-2; abundance: NA; CDR3aa: CASRTTGGLYGYTF
v_gene: TRBV5-1; abundance: NA; CDR3aa: CASSYLTGISTDTQYF
v_gene: TRBV19; abundance: NA; CDR3aa: CASSAPETAPTTSIQYF
v_gene: TRBV9; abundance: NA; CDR3aa: CASSQRGQGVPNTIYF
v_gene: TRBV11-2; abundance: NA; CDR3aa: CASSPGGPNYGYTF
v_gene: TRBV28; abundance: NA; CDR3aa: CASSPRRDTQYF
v_gene: TRBV18; abundance: NA; CDR3aa: CASSLDRDRNSPLHF
v_gene: TRBV2; abundance: NA; CDR3aa: CASSAGGSPYGYTF
v_gene: TRBV6-4; abundance: NA; CDR3aa: CASSDPGAPPGELFF
v_gene: TRBV5-8; abundance: NA; CDR3aa: CASSSARDRALVGQFF
v_gene: TRBV6-5; abundance: NA; CDR3aa: CASSYRAENTDTQYF
v_gene: TRBV30; abundance: NA; CDR3aa: CAWSVQGGSSGNTIYF
v_gene: TRBV27; abundance: few; CDR3aa: CASRRFVLAGMTNTGELFF
v_gene: TRBV7-6; abundance: few; CDR3aa: CASSLTASGATEYNSPLHF
v_gene: TRBV12-1; abundance: NA; CDR3aa: CASSFAGQQSSGNTIYF
v_gene: TRBV11-3; abundance: NA; CDR3aa: CASSLGTSGEEETQYF
v_gene: TRBV5-1; abundance: NA; CDR3aa: CASSLVPLEGGTQYF
v_gene: TRBV27; abundance: NA; CDR3aa: CASSLSPQAALYSPLHF